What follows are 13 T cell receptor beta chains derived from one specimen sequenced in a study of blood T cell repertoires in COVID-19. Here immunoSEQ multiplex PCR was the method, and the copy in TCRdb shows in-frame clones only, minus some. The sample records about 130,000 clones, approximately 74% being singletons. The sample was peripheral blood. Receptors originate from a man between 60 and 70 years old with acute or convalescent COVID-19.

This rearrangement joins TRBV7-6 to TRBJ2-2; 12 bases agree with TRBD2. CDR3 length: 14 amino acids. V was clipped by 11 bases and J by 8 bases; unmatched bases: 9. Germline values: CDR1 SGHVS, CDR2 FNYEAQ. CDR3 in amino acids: CAGTSGFDSGELFF. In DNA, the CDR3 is TGTGCCGGGACTAGCGGGTTCGATTCGGGGGAGCTGTTTTTT.

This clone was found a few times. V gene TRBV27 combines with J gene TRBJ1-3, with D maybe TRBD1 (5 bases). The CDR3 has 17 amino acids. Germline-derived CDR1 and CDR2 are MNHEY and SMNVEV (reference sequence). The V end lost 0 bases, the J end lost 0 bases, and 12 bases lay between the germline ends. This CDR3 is CASSLSYPGGSGNTIYF. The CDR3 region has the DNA TGTGCCAGCAGTTTATCGTATCCGGGGGGCTCTGGAAACACCATATATTTT.

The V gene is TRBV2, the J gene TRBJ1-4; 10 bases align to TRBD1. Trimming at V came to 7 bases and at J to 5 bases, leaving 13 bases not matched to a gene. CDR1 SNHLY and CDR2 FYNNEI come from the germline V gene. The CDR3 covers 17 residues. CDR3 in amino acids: CASTRRVRGQGNEKLFF. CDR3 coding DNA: TGTGCCAGCACCAGAAGAGTTAGGGGACAGGGGAATGAAAAACTGTTTTTT.

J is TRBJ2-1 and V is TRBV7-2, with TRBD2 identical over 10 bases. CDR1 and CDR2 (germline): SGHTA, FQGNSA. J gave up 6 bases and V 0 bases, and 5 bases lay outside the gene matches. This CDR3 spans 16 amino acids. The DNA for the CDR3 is TGTGCCAGCAGCTTAGCGCGATCTAGCGGGAGCAATGAGCAGTTCTTC. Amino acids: CASSLARSSGSNEQFF.

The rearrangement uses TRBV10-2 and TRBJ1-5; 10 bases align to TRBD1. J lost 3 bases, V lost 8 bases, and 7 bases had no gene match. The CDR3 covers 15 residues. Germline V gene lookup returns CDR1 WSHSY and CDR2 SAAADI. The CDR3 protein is CASRKGTGANQPQHF. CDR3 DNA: TGCGCCAGCCGCAAGGGGACAGGGGCCAATCAGCCCCAGCATTTT.

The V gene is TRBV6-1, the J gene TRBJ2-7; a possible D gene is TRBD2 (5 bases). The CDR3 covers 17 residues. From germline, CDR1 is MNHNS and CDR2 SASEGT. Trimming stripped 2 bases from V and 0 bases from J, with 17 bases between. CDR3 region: CASSEIGGPTLSYEQYF. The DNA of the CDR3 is TGTGCCAGCAGTGAAATAGGAGGACCTACTCTCTCCTACGAGCAGTACTTC.

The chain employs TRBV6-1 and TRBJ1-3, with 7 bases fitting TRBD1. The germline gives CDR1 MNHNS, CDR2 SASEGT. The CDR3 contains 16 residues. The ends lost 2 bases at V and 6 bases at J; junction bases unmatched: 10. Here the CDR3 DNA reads TGTGCCAGCAGTGAAAGGACAGGATTGAATGCAAACACCATATATTTT. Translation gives CASSERTGLNANTIYF.

The CDR3 sequence is CSVVWLADNEQFF. The CDR3 DNA follows: TGCAGCGTTGTTTGGCTAGCGGACAATGAGCAGTTCTTC. The chain carries TRBV29-1 and TRBJ2-1; the match to TRBD2 covers 7 bases. This CDR3 spans 13 amino acids. The junction had 5 bases not matched to a gene; V was cut back by 4 bases and J by 5 bases. Looked up from germline, CDR1 is SQVTM and CDR2 is ANQGSEA.

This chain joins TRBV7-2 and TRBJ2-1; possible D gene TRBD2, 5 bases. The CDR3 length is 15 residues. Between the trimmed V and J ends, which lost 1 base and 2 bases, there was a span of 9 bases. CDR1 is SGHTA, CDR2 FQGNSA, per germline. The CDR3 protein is CASSLVASAYNEQFF. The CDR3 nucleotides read TGTGCCAGCAGCTTAGTAGCGTCTGCCTACAATGAGCAGTTCTTC. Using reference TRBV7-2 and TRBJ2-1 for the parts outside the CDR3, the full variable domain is GAGVSQSPSNKVTEKGKDVELRCDPISGHTALYWYRQSLGQGLEFLIYFQGNSAPDKSGLPSDRFSAERTGGSVSTLTIQRTQQEDSAVYLCASSLVASAYNEQFFGPGTRLTVL.

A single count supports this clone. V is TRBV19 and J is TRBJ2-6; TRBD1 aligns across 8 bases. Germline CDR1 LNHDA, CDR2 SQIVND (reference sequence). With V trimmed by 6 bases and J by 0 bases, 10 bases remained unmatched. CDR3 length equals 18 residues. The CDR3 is CASSRGRGPLSGANVLTF. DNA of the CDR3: TGTGCCAGTAGCCGAGGCAGGGGGCCCCTCTCTGGGGCCAACGTCCTGACTTTC.

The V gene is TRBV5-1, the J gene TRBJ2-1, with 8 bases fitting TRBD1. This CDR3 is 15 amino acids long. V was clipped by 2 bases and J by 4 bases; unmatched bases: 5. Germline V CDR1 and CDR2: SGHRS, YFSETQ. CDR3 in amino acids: CASSFAQGVYNEQFF. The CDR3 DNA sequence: TGCGCCAGCAGCTTTGCACAGGGGGTGTACAATGAGCAGTTCTTC.

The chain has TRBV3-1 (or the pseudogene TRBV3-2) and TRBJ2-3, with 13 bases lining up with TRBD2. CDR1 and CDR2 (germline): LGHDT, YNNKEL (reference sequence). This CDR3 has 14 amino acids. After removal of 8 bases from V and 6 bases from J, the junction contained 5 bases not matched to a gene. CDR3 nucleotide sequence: TGTGCCAGCCGGACTAGCGGGGGAGGGGATACGCAGTATTTT. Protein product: CASRTSGGGDTQYF.

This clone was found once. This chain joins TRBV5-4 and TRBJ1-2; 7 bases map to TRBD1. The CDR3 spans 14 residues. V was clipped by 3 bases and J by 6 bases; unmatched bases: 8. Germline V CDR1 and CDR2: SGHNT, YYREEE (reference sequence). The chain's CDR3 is CASSSVDREDGYTF. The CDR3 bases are TGTGCCAGCAGCTCGGTCGACAGGGAGGATGGCTACACCTTC.